This entry lists 21 T cell receptor beta chains sequenced from one sample in a study of cytomegalovirus exposure and HLA in healthy donors. Use of 60 Vbeta and 13 Jbeta primers characterized the PCR. Assay: immunoSEQ multiplex PCR; the TCRdb copy retains only in-frame clones and omits some. The sample holds more than 150,000 clones, around 81% seen once. The sequenced material came from PBMCs. The receptors derive from a man aged 35-49 years in good health and CMV-seronegative.

This chain links TRBV9 with TRBJ2-3, with 7 bases fitting TRBD1. J lost 3 bases, V lost 2 bases, and 6 bases had no gene match. This CDR3 contains 15 residues. The germline V gene has CDR1 SGDLS and CDR2 YYNGEE. The CDR3 DNA follows: TGTGCCAGCAGCGTGACAGGGTTCATGACAGATACGCAGTATTTT. Amino acids: CASSVTGFMTDTQYF.

The table lists this clone with a few counts. The V gene is TRBV5-1, the J gene TRBJ2-1, with 8 bases identical to TRBD2. V dropped 4 bases and J dropped 7; count of bases not matched to a gene: 10. Germline CDR1 reads SGHRS; CDR2 reads YFSETQ. The CDR3 spans 15 residues. The CDR3 DNA is TGCGCCAGCAGCGACATATCGGGACTAGAAAATGAGCAGTTCTTC. Amino acids: CASSDISGLENEQFF.

V is TRBV6-6 and J is TRBJ2-2; TRBD2 agrees at 12 bases. In germline, CDR1 is MNHNY, CDR2 SVGAGI (reference sequence). Germline trimming cut 5 bases from V and 8 bases from J; bases unmatched to any gene: 9. CDR3 length: 16 residues. The CDR3 reads CASSTPSGRAPGELFF. The DNA for the CDR3 is TGTGCCAGCAGTACGCCTAGCGGGAGGGCCCCAGGGGAGCTGTTTTTT.

The rearrangement links TRBV28 to TRBJ1-5, with TRBD1 as a possible D gene (5 bases). The CDR3 extends over 14 amino acids. The V end was cut by 4 bases, the J end by 1 base, with 8 bases between. The germline V gene has CDR1 MDHEN and CDR2 SYDVKM. The CDR3 DNA reads TGTGCCAGCAGTTCAGGGAGGAGCAATCAGCCCCAGCATTTT. Protein product: CASSSGRSNQPQHF.

CDR3 loop: CASSESGHSSYEQYF. In nucleotides, the CDR3 is TGTGCCAGCAGTGAATCTGGACACTCCTCCTACGAGCAGTACTTC. The V gene is TRBV6-1, the J gene TRBJ2-7, with TRBD1 as a possible D gene (5 bases). CDR1 and CDR2 from the germline V gene are MNHNS and SASEGT. The CDR3 length is 15 residues. V lost 2 bases to trimming and J lost 0 bases, with 11 bases between them.

The genes are TRBV5-4 and TRBJ2-2, with 7 bases identical to TRBD2. With 4 bases clipped from V and 0 bases from J, the junction kept 6 bases outside the gene matches. The CDR3 length is 16 residues. Germline V gene lookup returns CDR1 SGHNT and CDR2 YYREEE (reference sequence). As DNA, the CDR3 is TGTGCCAGCAGCGGTAACAGCGGGGCGAACACCGGGGAGCTGTTTTTT. Encoded protein: CASSGNSGANTGELFF.

The chain joins TRBV7-2 to TRBJ2-1; TRBD2 matches 7 bases. V lost 5 bases and J lost 0; bases outside the gene matches: 10. Germline V gene lookup returns CDR1 SGHTA and CDR2 FQGNSA. The CDR3 spans 17 residues. The CDR3: CASSPLGRESSYNEQFF. The CDR3 DNA follows: TGTGCCAGCAGCCCCCTCGGGCGGGAGAGCTCCTACAATGAGCAGTTCTTC.

This clone was detected once. V gene TRBV4-1 combines with J gene TRBJ2-4; 8 bases fit TRBD2. In germline, CDR1 is MGHRA, CDR2 YSYEKL. J was trimmed by 12 bases and V by 1 base; bases with no gene match: 8. The CDR3 contains 14 residues. CDR3 protein: CASSQAGGPVSQYF. For the CDR3, the DNA is TGCGCCAGCAGCCAAGCGGGAGGGCCGGTCAGTCAGTACTTC.

This chain links TRBV4-1 with TRBJ1-5; D possibly corresponds to TRBD1 (5 bases). The germline V gene has CDR1 MGHRA and CDR2 YSYEKL. The V end was cut by 0 bases, the J end by 6 bases, with 9 bases between. The CDR3 runs 14 residues. The CDR3 DNA reads TGCGCCAGCAGCCAAGACAGGGTCGGTCAGCCCCAGCATTTT. This encodes CASSQDRVGQPQHF.

Only a few counts were recorded for this clone. The chain employs TRBV27 and TRBJ2-7; no clear D. Germline CDR1 reads MNHEY; CDR2 reads SMNVEV (reference sequence). The CDR3 length is 14 residues. V lost 4 bases and J 7 bases, leaving 17 bases between the germline ends. CDR3 amino acids: CASSSNSAAFEQYF. In DNA, the CDR3 is TGTGCCAGCAGTTCGAACTCGGCGGCCTTTGAGCAGTACTTC.

This clone was recorded only once. The gene calls are TRBV6-1 and TRBJ2-1, with 9 bases identical to TRBD1. The germline gives CDR1 MNHNS, CDR2 SASEGT. The CDR3 loop spans 15 amino acids. The junction had 4 bases not matched to a gene; V was cut back by 4 bases and J by 3 bases. The CDR3 loop reads CASSGGQGNYNEQFF. CDR3 sequence (DNA): TGTGCCAGCAGTGGGGGACAGGGTAACTACAATGAGCAGTTCTTC.

The chain is built from TRBV2 and TRBJ1-2; no definite D call. Trimming left V 2 bases short and J 13 bases short, with 11 bases between. The CDR3 covers 11 residues. Germline V gives CDR1 SNHLY, CDR2 FYNNEI. The CDR3 DNA is TGTGCCAGCAGTGAACAATCGGTGCCCACCTTC. Translation gives CASSEQSVPTF.

The chain combines TRBV7-3 with TRBJ1-1, with D unclear. Trimming pared 2 bases from V and 2 bases from J, leaving 6 bases between. CDR3 size: 13 residues. The germline V gene encodes CDR1 SGHTA and CDR2 FQGTGA. This CDR3 reads CASSLLSNTEAFF. CDR3 sequence (DNA): TGTGCCAGCAGCTTACTGTCTAACACTGAAGCTTTCTTT.

CDR3 in amino acids: CASSQRERNEQFF. CDR3 coding DNA: TGTGCCAGCAGCCAGCGGGAAAGGAATGAGCAGTTCTTC. The V gene is TRBV9, the J gene TRBJ2-1, with 7 bases fitting TRBD2. V shed 4 bases, J shed 7 bases, and the junction held 5 bases outside the gene matches. Per the germline V gene, CDR1 is SGDLS and CDR2 is YYNGEE. The CDR3 has 13 residues. The variable domain in full, completed from reference TRBV9 and TRBJ2-1, reads DSGVTQTPKHLITATGQRVTLRCSPRSGDLSVYWYQQSLDQGLQFLIQYYNGEERAKGNILERFSAQQFPDLHSELNLSSLELGDSALYFCASSQRERNEQFFGPGTRLTVL.

J is TRBJ2-5 and V is TRBV29-1; the D gene is possibly TRBD1 (6 bases). CDR1 is SQVTM, CDR2 ANQGSEA, per germline. V gave up 8 bases and J gave up 4 bases, with 20 bases separating them. The length of the CDR3 is 14 residues. DNA for the CDR3: TGCAGCTCTTGGGGGCAGGGTATAGGAGAGACCCAGTACTTC. Translation: CSSWGQGIGETQYF.

Of note for this clone: Relative to the germline gene, one junction end is altered; a read error may explain this. The chain recombines TRBV28 with TRBJ2-6, with a possible D match to TRBD1 (5 bases). The CDR3 is made up of 13 amino acids. The germline V gene encodes CDR1 MDHEN and CDR2 SYDVKM. The CDR3 DNA sequence: TGTGCCAGCTCAAAATCTGGGGCCAACGGCCTGACTTTC. It codes for CASSKSGANGLTF. The full variable domain, completed using reference TRBV28 and TRBJ2-6, is DVKVTQSSRYLVKRTGEKVFLECVQDMDHENMFWYRQDPGLGLRLIYFSYDVKMKEKGDIPEGYSVSREKKERFSLILESASTNQTSMYLCASSKSGANGLTFGAGSRLTVL.

This chain links TRBV19 with TRBJ1-2; 7 bases match TRBD1. This CDR3 has 13 residues. The junction had 5 bases not matched to a gene; V was cut back by 4 bases and J by 6 bases. In germline, CDR1 is LNHDA, CDR2 SQIVND (reference sequence). The CDR3, as DNA: TGTGCCAGTAGTAGACAGGGTAGTCATGGCTACACCTTC. Amino acid sequence: CASSRQGSHGYTF.

Of note for this clone: One junction end does not reproduce the germline sequence, and a read error may be involved. The CDR3 DNA follows: TGTGCCAGTAGTGTACAGAAACTAGCCAAAAACAGTCAGTACTTC. Its translation is CASSVQKLAKNSQYF. The gene calls are TRBV19 and TRBJ2-4, with D perhaps matching TRBD2 (6 bases). In germline, CDR1 is LNHDA, CDR2 SQIVND (reference sequence). The CDR3 consists of 15 residues.

The rearrangement uses TRBV5-1 and TRBJ1-3; TRBD1 matches 9 bases. This CDR3 contains 15 residues. Germline V gene data show CDR1 as SGHRS and CDR2 as YFSETQ. V lost 4 bases to trimming and J lost 4 bases; unmatched junction nucleotides: 6. This CDR3 reads CASSPDRGPGNTIYF. DNA of the CDR3: TGCGCCAGCAGCCCGGACAGGGGTCCAGGAAACACCATATATTTT.

This chain links TRBV19 with TRBJ2-1; 8 nucleotides agree with TRBD2. Germline V gene data show CDR1 as LNHDA and CDR2 as SQIVND (reference sequence). The CDR3 totals 16 residues. V dropped 3 bases and J dropped 10; count of bases not matched to a gene: 14. CDR3 sequence reads: CASSMVAGGLMYEQFF. CDR3 DNA sequence: TGTGCCAGTAGTATGGTGGCGGGAGGCCTAATGTACGAGCAGTTCTTC.

The chain employs TRBV7-3 and TRBJ2-1; TRBD2 matches 9 bases. Trimming took 5 bases from V and 3 from J; bases not matched to a gene: 2. This CDR3 has 14 residues. Germline-derived CDR1 and CDR2 are SGHTA and FQGTGA. CDR3 coding DNA: TGTGCCAGCAGCCCTAGCGGGAACTACAATGAGCAGTTCTTC. Translated: CASSPSGNYNEQFF.